Shown below are 5 T cell receptor beta chains from a single sample sequenced in a study of blood T cell repertoires in COVID-19. The protocol was immunoSEQ multiplex PCR, while the TCRdb copy is restricted to in-frame clones and leaves out a portion. The sample records 250,000 to 350,000 clones, approximately 89% being singletons. The sample consisted of peripheral blood. All receptors derive from a woman between 25 and 40 years old with COVID-19, enrolled during active disease.

The chain combines TRBV5-1 with TRBJ1-1; D is possibly TRBD1 (5 bases). This CDR3 comprises 14 residues. V lost 0 bases and J lost 5, with 11 bases in between. The germline V gene encodes CDR1 SGHRS and CDR2 YFSETQ. The CDR3 spells CASSLGGGRTEAFF. In nucleotides, the CDR3 is TGCGCCAGCAGCTTGGGCGGGGGTAGGACTGAAGCTTTCTTT.

The chain is built from TRBV6-5 and TRBJ2-6; unclear D gene. From germline, CDR1 is MNHEY and CDR2 SVGAGI. Deletions cut 7 bases from V and 0 bases from J, with 4 bases between. The CDR3 contains 13 residues. CDR3 nucleotides: TGTGCCAGCACTAACTCTGGGGCCAACGTCCTGACTTTC. This translates into CASTNSGANVLTF.

CDR3 DNA sequence: TGTGCCAGCTCACCATCACAGGGGGCTGACTATGGCTACACCTTC. This translates into CASSPSQGADYGYTF. The chain is built from TRBV18 and TRBJ1-2; 9 bases are shared with TRBD1. The V gene end was trimmed by 2 bases and the J gene end by 3 bases; junction bases not matched to a gene: 4. The CDR3 is 15 amino acids. Germline values: CDR1 KGHSH, CDR2 LQKENI.

The chain couples TRBV30 to TRBJ2-1, with 10 positions matching TRBD1. Germline assignment: CDR1 GTSNPN and CDR2 SVGIG (reference sequence). CDR3 size: 15 residues. V was pared by 3 bases and J by 6 bases, with 8 bases of the junction left unmatched. CDR3: CAWSPGQGTSNEQFF. CDR3 DNA: TGTGCCTGGAGCCCGGGACAGGGGACCTCCAATGAGCAGTTCTTC.

The chain combines TRBV11-3 with TRBJ2-3, with 7 bases aligning to TRBD1. Germline CDR1 reads SGHNT; CDR2 reads YENEEA. CDR3 size: 15 residues. J gave up 2 bases and V 4 bases, and 6 bases lay outside the gene matches. The CDR3: CASSSGTDTTDTQYF. As DNA, the CDR3 is TGTGCCAGCAGCTCTGGGACAGATACCACAGATACGCAGTATTTT.